Each of the 24 T cell receptor beta chains below was sequenced from the same sample in a study of blood T cell repertoires in COVID-19. Method: immunoSEQ multiplex PCR; TCRdb's copy keeps in-frame clones and lacks some. The table includes 250,000 to 300,000 clones, 86% detected once. Source material: peripheral blood. The source of these receptors is a woman aged 70-85 years with COVID-19, enrolled during active disease.

The chain uses TRBV2 and TRBJ2-7; 10 bases align to TRBD1. V shed 8 bases, J shed 5 bases, and the junction held 3 bases outside the gene matches. The CDR3 is 12 residues long. Germline V gene lookup returns CDR1 SNHLY and CDR2 FYNNEI. CDR3 coding DNA: TGTGCCAGCGGGGACAGGGGCCACGAGCAGTACTTC. It codes for CASGDRGHEQYF.

The rearrangement joins TRBV7-9 to TRBJ1-1; the D is unclear. The germline CDR1 and CDR2 sequences are SEHNR and FQNEAQ (reference sequence). V lost 2 bases and J lost 5, with 12 bases in between. The CDR3 runs 14 residues. CDR3 region: CASSLNAAETEAFF. The CDR3 coding sequence is TGTGCCAGCAGCTTAAACGCGGCAGAGACTGAAGCTTTCTTT.

The rearrangement links TRBV11-2 to TRBJ1-5; D is unclear. This CDR3 is 15 amino acids long. The V end lost 0 bases, the J end lost 0 bases, and 6 bases lay between the germline ends. In germline, CDR1 is SGHAT, CDR2 FQNNGV. The CDR3 sequence: CASSLEQSSNQPQHF. Here the CDR3 DNA reads TGTGCCAGCAGCTTAGAGCAGTCTAGCAATCAGCCCCAGCATTTT.

The CDR3 reads CASSFEGAVGDGYTF. The CDR3 coding sequence is TGCGCCAGCAGCTTTGAGGGGGCAGTGGGTGATGGCTACACCTTC. The gene calls are TRBV5-1 and TRBJ1-2, with TRBD1 identical over 7 bases. Trimming cost V 2 bases and J 6 bases; bases outside gene matches: 10. From germline, CDR1 is SGHRS and CDR2 YFSETQ. This CDR3 contains 15 residues.

Only one count was recorded for this clone. The J gene is TRBJ1-4, the V gene TRBV4-3; 8 bases are shared with TRBD1. This CDR3 is 17 amino acids long. CDR1 and CDR2 from the germline V gene are LGHNA and YSLEER. The junction had 10 bases not matched to a gene; V was cut back by 6 bases and J by 1 base. In DNA, the CDR3 is TGCGCCAGCAGTCCGCGGCAGGGGGCTATAACTAATGAAAAACTGTTTTTT. This encodes CASSPRQGAITNEKLFF.

Only a few counts were recorded for this clone. The rearrangement uses TRBV5-6 and TRBJ1-5; maybe TRBD1 (5 bases). The germline gives CDR1 SGHDT, CDR2 YYEEEE. The length of the CDR3 is 14 residues. V lost 0 bases and J 3 bases, leaving 7 bases between the germline ends. CDR3 in amino acids: CASSLAGSNQPQHF. The DNA of the CDR3 is TGTGCCAGCAGCTTGGCAGGGTCCAATCAGCCCCAGCATTTT.

This CDR3 is CASSQDRTGKYGYTF. The CDR3 nucleotides read TGCGCCAGCAGCCAAGATAGGACAGGGAAGTATGGCTACACCTTC. V usage is TRBV4-3 and J usage is TRBJ1-2; 8 bases fit TRBD1. The length of the CDR3 is 15 residues. Germline CDR1 is LGHNA and CDR2 is YSLEER. V lost 0 bases, J lost 5 bases, and 5 bases stayed unmatched.

The chain carries TRBV15 and TRBJ1-2; D not resolved. This CDR3 is built from 13 residues. From germline, CDR1 is LNHNV and CDR2 YYDKDF (reference sequence). The germline V and J ends were trimmed by 0 bases and 7 bases, with 9 bases remaining between them. The CDR3 DNA follows: TGTGCCACCAGCAGAGACGGAGTAGGTGGCTACACCTTC. This gives the protein CATSRDGVGGYTF.

This clone was recorded a few times. The chain recombines TRBV2 with TRBJ1-5, with D unresolved. Trimming left V 3 bases short and J 2 bases short, with 14 bases between. This CDR3 has 16 amino acids. Looked up from germline, CDR1 is SNHLY and CDR2 is FYNNEI. In nucleotides, the CDR3 is TGTGCCAGCAGTGACAGGTTTAGGATCGGCAATCAGCCCCAGCATTTT. It encodes CASSDRFRIGNQPQHF.

The chain combines TRBV19 with TRBJ2-2, with D maybe TRBD2 (6 bases). CDR1 and CDR2 from the germline V gene are LNHDA and SQIVND (reference sequence). CDR3 length: 15 residues. Trimming pared 5 bases from V and 1 base from J, leaving 11 bases between. The DNA of the CDR3 is TGTGCCAGTAGTGAACCGGGACTGAACACCGGGGAGCTGTTTTTT. Its protein product is CASSEPGLNTGELFF.

With respect to this clone: The sample has other DNA sequences that encode this CDR3 too. V and J are TRBV3-1 (or the pseudogene TRBV3-2) and TRBJ2-5; TRBD2 aligns across 11 bases. Trimming took 1 base from V and 1 from J; bases not matched to a gene: 2. The CDR3 length is 16 residues. The germline V gene has CDR1 LGHDT and CDR2 YNNKEL (reference sequence). The CDR3 coding sequence is TGTGCCAGCAGCCAAGGTCTAGCGGGGGGCCAAGAGACCCAGTACTTC. It encodes CASSQGLAGGQETQYF.

This chain uses TRBV30 with TRBJ1-6, with D perhaps matching TRBD1 (5 bases). V gave up 1 base and J gave up 9 bases, with 13 bases separating them. The CDR3 extends over 14 amino acids. CDR1 and CDR2 from the germline V gene are GTSNPN and SVGIG (reference sequence). CDR3 sequence (DNA): TGTGCCTGGAGTGCTGACAGCTACCTTTCACCCCTCCACTTT. Its protein product is CAWSADSYLSPLHF. Looking up the rest from reference TRBV30 and TRBJ1-6 gives the full variable domain: SQTIHQWPATLVQPVGSPLSLECTVEGTSNPNLYWYRQAAGRGLQLLFYSVGIGQISSEVPQNLSASRPQDRQFILSSKKLLLSDSGFYLCAWSADSYLSPLHFGNGTRLTVT.

The chain couples TRBV4-1 to TRBJ2-7; 7 bases agree with TRBD2. This CDR3 is built from 13 residues. The V and J ends lost 4 bases and 5 bases, in that order; junction bases with no gene match: 5. CDR1 and CDR2 from the germline V gene are MGHRA and YSYEKL. The CDR3: CASSPGAGDEQYF. CDR3 bases: TGCGCCAGCAGCCCCGGGGCGGGAGACGAGCAGTACTTC.

This clone was recorded once. V and J are TRBV27 and TRBJ2-7, with 10 bases matching TRBD1. The junction had 6 bases not matched to a gene; V was cut back by 4 bases and J by 6 bases. Germline assignment: CDR1 MNHEY and CDR2 SMNVEV (reference sequence). The CDR3 totals 14 residues. The CDR3, as DNA: TGTGCCAGCAGTTCCGGGACAGGGGTCTTCGAGCAGTACTTC. It is translated as CASSSGTGVFEQYF.

The chain recombines TRBV3-1 (or the pseudogene TRBV3-2) with TRBJ2-1; 11 bases match TRBD2. Germline CDR1 is LGHDT and CDR2 is YNNKEL (reference sequence). After removal of 4 bases from V and 4 bases from J, the junction contained 3 bases not matched to a gene. The CDR3 covers 15 residues. CDR3 loop: CASSPGTSGYNEQFF. The CDR3 bases are TGTGCCAGCAGCCCCGGGACTAGCGGATACAATGAGCAGTTCTTC.

The chain couples TRBV29-1 to TRBJ2-3; 8 bases line up with TRBD2. Unmatched junction bases numbered 4, after V lost 2 bases and J lost 3 bases. Germline CDR1 and CDR2: SQVTM and ANQGSEA. The CDR3 contains 14 residues. DNA of the CDR3: TGCAGCGTTGAACGTAGCGGGGTAACAGATACGCAGTATTTT. This translates into CSVERSGVTDTQYF.

The chain links TRBV9 to TRBJ1-4; 8 nucleotides agree with TRBD1. In germline, CDR1 is SGDLS, CDR2 YYNGEE. The CDR3 extends over 14 amino acids. V trimming: 0 bases; J trimming: 8 bases; junction bases outside the gene matches: 3. The CDR3 region has the DNA TGTGCCAGCAGCGTAGGACAGGGGACGGAAAAACTGTTTTTT. This translates into CASSVGQGTEKLFF. The full variable domain, rest sourced from reference TRBV9 and TRBJ1-4, is DSGVTQTPKHLITATGQRVTLRCSPRSGDLSVYWYQQSLDQGLQFLIQYYNGEERAKGNILERFSAQQFPDLHSELNLSSLELGDSALYFCASSVGQGTEKLFFGSGTQLSVL.

The V call is TRBV19, the J call TRBJ1-2; weak D call: TRBD1 (6 bases). CDR3 length: 14 amino acids. The V end lost 9 bases, the J end lost 5 bases, and 19 bases lay between the germline ends. CDR1 and CDR2 (germline): LNHDA, SQIVND (reference sequence). The CDR3 DNA is TGTGCCAGCCTCCCGGGACAAAAGCTTTATGGCTACACCTTC. Residues: CASLPGQKLYGYTF.

This clone was seen repeatedly, ten times or more. The rearrangement links TRBV9 to TRBJ1-6; no clear D. The CDR3 extends over 12 amino acids. The germline CDR1 and CDR2 sequences are SGDLS and YYNGEE. With 0 bases removed from V and 10 bases from J, the gap between germline ends came to 5 bases. The CDR3 region has the DNA TGTGCCAGCAGCGTAGACACATCACCCCTCCACTTT. Translated, it gives CASSVDTSPLHF.

The chain uses TRBV12-5 and TRBJ1-1; D unclear. The CDR3 spans 13 residues. V lost 0 bases and J lost 4, with 6 bases in between. Germline assignment: CDR1 LGHNT and CDR2 FRNRAP. CDR3 in amino acids: CASGLVQSTEAFF. The DNA for the CDR3 is TGTGCTAGTGGTTTGGTACAAAGCACTGAAGCTTTCTTT. Full variable domain (missing parts from reference TRBV12-5 and TRBJ1-1): DARVTQTPRHKVTEMGQEVTMRCQPILGHNTVFWYRQTMMQGLELLAYFRNRAPLDDSGMPKDRFSAEMPDATLATLKIQPSEPRDSAVYFCASGLVQSTEAFFGQGTRLTVV.

The chain combines TRBV7-9 with TRBJ1-2; the match to TRBD1 covers 8 bases. CDR3 length: 18 residues. Losses at the gene ends were 4 bases for V and 4 bases for J; bases not matched to a gene: 17. The V gene's germline CDR1 is SEHNR and CDR2 FQNEAQ (reference sequence). CDR3 protein: CASSSRQGRTMKTYGYTF. CDR3 in DNA: TGTGCCAGCAGCTCGCGACAGGGGCGGACAATGAAAACCTATGGCTACACCTTC.

Only one count was recorded for this clone. The chain combines TRBV15 with TRBJ2-7; no firm D call. The germline V gene encodes CDR1 LNHNV and CDR2 YYDKDF (reference sequence). The V end was cut by 5 bases, the J end by 3 bases, with 5 bases between. The CDR3 extends over 11 amino acids. CDR3 region: CATSRSYEQYF. The CDR3 bases are TGTGCCACCAGCCGGAGCTACGAGCAGTACTTC.

This clone has just a few counts. The chain recombines TRBV6-6 with TRBJ1-1; no clear D gene. The CDR3 extends over 14 amino acids. In germline, CDR1 is MNHNY, CDR2 SVGAGI (reference sequence). The V end was cut by 4 bases, the J end by 6 bases, with 15 bases between. The CDR3 loop reads CASSFSGLEAEAFF. DNA for the CDR3: TGTGCCAGCAGTTTCTCCGGACTGGAAGCTGAAGCTTTCTTT.

The V and J genes are TRBV6-5 and TRBJ2-3; TRBD1 aligns across 8 bases. The CDR3 has 13 residues. Looked up from germline, CDR1 is MNHEY and CDR2 is SVGAGI. Unmatched junction bases numbered 7, after V lost 10 bases and J lost 4 bases. CDR3 bases: TGTGCCATCCAGGGGGCGCTCCCAGATACGCAGTATTTT. It encodes CAIQGALPDTQYF.